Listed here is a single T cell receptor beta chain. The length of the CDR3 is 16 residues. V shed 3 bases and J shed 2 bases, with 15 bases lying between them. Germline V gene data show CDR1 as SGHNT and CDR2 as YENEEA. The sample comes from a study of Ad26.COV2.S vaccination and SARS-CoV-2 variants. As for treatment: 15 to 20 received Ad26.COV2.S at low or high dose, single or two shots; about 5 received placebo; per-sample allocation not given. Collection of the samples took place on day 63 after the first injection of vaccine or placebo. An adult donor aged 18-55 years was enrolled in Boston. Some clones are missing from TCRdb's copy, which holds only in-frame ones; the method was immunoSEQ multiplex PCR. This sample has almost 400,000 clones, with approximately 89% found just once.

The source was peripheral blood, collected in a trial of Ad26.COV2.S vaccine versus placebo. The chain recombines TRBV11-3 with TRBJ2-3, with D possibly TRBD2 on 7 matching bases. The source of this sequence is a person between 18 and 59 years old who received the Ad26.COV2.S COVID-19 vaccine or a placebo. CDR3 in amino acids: CASSLGAGDHTDTQYF. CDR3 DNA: TGTGCCAGCAGCTTGGGGGCGGGAGATCACACAGATACGCAGTATTTT.